This TCR beta chain is drawn from a study of T cell repertoires in cytomegalovirus infection. Whole-study context: Selected CMV epitopes included recently identified HLA-C-restricted ones as well as well-studied HLA-B-restricted ones. An indication of both CMV infection and matching HLA type came from public TCR beta signatures.

General observations from the study: In two of eight donors, the top clonotype was HLA-C-restricted CMV-specific. Accumulated public TCR beta family frequency recognized individuals carrying CMV together with the relevant HLA.

Notes on this clonotype: Its antigen is unknown.

Trimming cost V 0 bases and J 4 bases, with 16 bases left between them. CDR1 and CDR2 from the germline V gene are SGHDT and YYEEEE. The CDR3 contains 16 residues. TCRdb ran MiXCR on the reads and lists one entry per CDR3 protein. Seen here are 680,000 or so distinct CDR3 sequences, roughly 36% observed once, and the top ten hold over 15%. Sequencing was performed on cultured PBMCs, taken from culture after CMV antigen stimulation. This receptor was obtained from a human donor in good health (CMV status not recorded). Some clones in this sample may be carry-over from other donors' samples. The chain has TRBV5-6 and TRBJ1-2; D not resolved. CDR3 loop: CASSLGFSGDGYGYTF. The CDR3 DNA sequence: TGTGCCAGCAGCTTGGGATTTTCGGGAGACGGCTATGGCTACACCTTC.